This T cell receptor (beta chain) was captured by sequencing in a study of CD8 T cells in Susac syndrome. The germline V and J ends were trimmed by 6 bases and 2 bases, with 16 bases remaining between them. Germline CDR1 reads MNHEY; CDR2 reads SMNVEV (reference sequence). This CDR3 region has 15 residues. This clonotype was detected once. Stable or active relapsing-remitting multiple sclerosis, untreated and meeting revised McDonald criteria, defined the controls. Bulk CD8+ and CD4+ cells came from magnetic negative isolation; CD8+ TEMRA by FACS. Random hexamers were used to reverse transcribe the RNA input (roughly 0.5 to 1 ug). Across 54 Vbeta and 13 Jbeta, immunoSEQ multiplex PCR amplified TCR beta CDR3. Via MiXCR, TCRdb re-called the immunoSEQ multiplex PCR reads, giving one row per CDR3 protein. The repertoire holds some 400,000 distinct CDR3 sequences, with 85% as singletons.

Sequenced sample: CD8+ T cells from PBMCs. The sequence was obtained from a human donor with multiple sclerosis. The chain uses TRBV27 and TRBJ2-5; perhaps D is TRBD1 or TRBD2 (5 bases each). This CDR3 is CASSPSGTLQETQYF. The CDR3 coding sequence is TGTGCCAGCAGCCCTTCCGGGACCCTACAAGAGACCCAGTACTTC.